One sample yielded the 12 T cell receptor beta chains listed below, sequenced in a study of shared clonotypes between healthy human individuals. Produced via immunoSEQ multiplex PCR; TCRdb's table is partial and in-frame only. The sample has over a million clones; 78% are singletons. The source material was memory CD4+ T cells from PBMCs. Specified subset: CD45RA-negative fraction. All receptors derive from a man in his late teens or twenties in good health. Some clones in this sample may be carry-over from other donors' samples.

V usage is TRBV7-3 and J usage is TRBJ2-4, with 8 bases matching TRBD1. CDR3 length equals 15 residues. Per the germline V gene, CDR1 is SGHTA and CDR2 is FQGTGA. J was trimmed by 3 bases and V by 4 bases; bases with no gene match: 5. The CDR3 reads CASSSGQGGKNIQYF. CDR3 DNA sequence: TGTGCCAGCAGCTCCGGACAGGGAGGCAAAAACATTCAGTACTTC.

V and J are TRBV5-1 and TRBJ2-3; 7 bases are shared with TRBD2. This CDR3 spans 15 amino acids. Germline V gives CDR1 SGHRS, CDR2 YFSETQ. V gave up 4 bases and J gave up 0 bases; unmatched junction bases: 5. The chain's CDR3 is CASSILAYSTDTQYF. CDR3 nucleotide sequence: TGCGCCAGCAGCATACTAGCGTATAGCACAGATACGCAGTATTTT.

Comment on this clone: Within the sample, other DNA sequences also encode this same CDR3. The genes are TRBV18 and TRBJ2-1, with 14 bases fitting TRBD2. CDR1 is KGHSH, CDR2 LQKENI, per germline. V lost 3 bases to trimming and J lost 6 bases; unmatched junction nucleotides: 1. CDR3 size: 15 residues. In DNA form, the CDR3 reads TGTGCCAGCTCACCCGGGACTAGCGGGAGCAATGAGCAGTTCTTC. This codes for CASSPGTSGSNEQFF.

This chain connects TRBV4-1 to TRBJ1-5, with D perhaps matching TRBD1 (6 bases). The V and J ends lost 4 bases and 5 bases respectively, with 18 bases between them. The CDR3 totals 16 residues. In germline, CDR1 is MGHRA, CDR2 YSYEKL. The CDR3 spells CASSLRGPGVDQPQHF. The DNA of the CDR3 is TGCGCCAGCAGCCTCAGGGGACCGGGGGTGGATCAGCCCCAGCATTTT.

This sequence joins TRBV7-3 and TRBJ2-1; TRBD2 is a possible D gene (5 bases). Germline loops: CDR1 SGHTA, CDR2 FQGTGA. The CDR3 runs 14 residues. Trimming pared 3 bases from V and 8 bases from J, leaving 14 bases between. The CDR3 protein is CASSFQGRTDEQFF. The CDR3 nucleotides read TGTGCCAGCAGCTTCCAAGGCCGGACTGATGAGCAGTTCTTC. The full variable domain, in which reference TRBV7-3 and TRBJ2-1 provide the parts outside the CDR3, is GAGVSQTPSNKVTEKGKYVELRCDPISGHTALYWYRQSLGQGPEFLIYFQGTGAADDSGLPNDRFFAVRPEGSVSTLKIQRTERGDSAVYLCASSFQGRTDEQFFGPGTRLTVL.

This chain links TRBV30 with TRBJ1-1; D uncertain. The CDR3 totals 13 residues. With 6 bases removed from V and 8 bases from J, the gap between germline ends came to 19 bases. The V gene's germline CDR1 is GTSNPN and CDR2 SVGIG (reference sequence). The CDR3 loop reads CACSRASGMEAFF. The DNA of the CDR3 is TGTGCCTGTTCACGGGCCTCCGGAATGGAAGCTTTCTTT.

This clone has a single count. The chain links TRBV4-2 to TRBJ2-3; D is possibly TRBD1 (6 bases). V was shortened by 0 bases and J by 3 bases, with 13 bases between the two germline ends. Germline CDR1 reads LGHNA; CDR2 reads YNFKEQ. This CDR3 region has 16 residues. The DNA for the CDR3 is TGTGCCAGCAGCCAAGATCTAGGACAGATTACAGATACGCAGTATTTT. It translates to CASSQDLGQITDTQYF.

This chain links TRBV7-2 with TRBJ2-3; TRBD2 aligns across 13 bases. With V trimmed by 1 base and J by 10 bases, 5 bases remained unmatched. CDR1 and CDR2 from the germline V gene are SGHTA and FQGNSA. CDR3 length equals 15 residues. The CDR3 DNA reads as TGTGCCAGCAGCTTAGGGACTAGCGGGAGTAGATCGCAGTATTTT. Protein sequence: CASSLGTSGSRSQYF.

This clone occurred a few times. This rearrangement joins TRBV6-6 to TRBJ2-5, with D perhaps TRBD1 (6 bases). The J call may be faulty, since TRBJ2-7 better matches the DNA end. From germline, CDR1 is MNHNY and CDR2 SVGAGI (reference sequence). The CDR3 loop spans 13 amino acids. CDR3 amino acids: CASRRRDIYEQYF. CDR3 in DNA: TGTGCCAGCAGACGAAGGGACATATACGAGCAGTACTTC.

This clone was detected a few times. The same CDR3 is also encoded by other DNA sequences in this sample. This rearrangement joins TRBV7-3 to TRBJ1-2; 8 positions match TRBD1. The junction had 5 bases not matched to a gene; V was cut back by 3 bases and J by 8 bases. This CDR3 region has 13 residues. Germline V gives CDR1 SGHTA, CDR2 FQGTGA. CDR3 coding DNA: TGTGCCAGCAGCTTGGGGACAGGAGGGGGCTACACCTTC. As protein: CASSLGTGGGYTF.

This rearrangement joins TRBV28 to TRBJ1-1; 7 bases match TRBD1. V gave up 3 bases and J gave up 5 bases; unmatched junction bases: 12. This CDR3 has 16 amino acids. Germline CDR1 and CDR2: MDHEN and SYDVKM. CDR3 loop: CASSLAQGFLGTEAFF. The CDR3 DNA reads as TGTGCCAGCAGTTTGGCACAGGGGTTTTTAGGGACTGAAGCTTTCTTT. Using reference TRBV28 and TRBJ1-1 for the parts outside the CDR3, the full variable domain is DVKVTQSSRYLVKRTGEKVFLECVQDMDHENMFWYRQDPGLGLRLIYFSYDVKMKEKGDIPEGYSVSREKKERFSLILESASTNQTSMYLCASSLAQGFLGTEAFFGQGTRLTVV.

The gene calls are TRBV6-1 and TRBJ2-1, with 8 nucleotides matching TRBD2. The CDR3 is made up of 21 amino acids. Losses at the gene ends were 0 bases for V and 2 bases for J; bases not matched to a gene: 18. Germline CDR1 and CDR2: MNHNS and SASEGT. The CDR3 loop reads CASSEALAGLGIQGTYNEQFF. CDR3 nucleotide sequence: TGTGCCAGCAGTGAAGCCCTTGCGGGACTAGGAATCCAAGGAACCTACAATGAGCAGTTCTTC.